These T cell receptor beta chains were read from a single sample in a study of identical twins. TCRdb called the 5' RACE reads again in MiXCR, with one record for every CDR3 protein. The sample holds approximately 500,000 distinct CDR3 sequences, roughly 24% seen once. This same sample was also part of a study on T cells expressing NK-cell markers.

What was sequenced was CD4+ T cells sorted from blood. These receptor sequences come from a woman in her late teens or twenties in good health. The CDR3 runs from the conserved cysteine through the conserved F or W. Fields, in order: J gene, clone size, V gene, D gene, CDR3 DNA, CDR3 protein. A D gene is named only where the DNA matches it firmly. Some rows have no size entry. The others give once, few or many, or a class for an expanded clone.

TRBJ2-5 | - | TRBV7-2 | - | TGTGCCAGCAGCTTAGATCGGACGCAGACCCAGTACTTC | CASSLDRTQTQYF
TRBJ2-7 | few | TRBV20-1 | - | TGCAGTGCGGGAGGGGGGGACACCTCCTACGAGCAGTACTTC | CSAGGGDTSYEQYF
TRBJ2-2 | - | TRBV29-1 | TRBD1 | TGCAGCGTTGAAATAGGGACAGGGACGACCGGGGAGCTGTTTTTT | CSVEIGTGTTGELFF
TRBJ2-4 | - | TRBV7-2 | - | TGTGCCAGCAGCTTAGGACCGGGGGCCACAAACATTCAGTACTTC | CASSLGPGATNIQYF
TRBJ2-4 | - | TRBV12-3/TRBV12-4 | - | TGTGCCAGCAGCCCTTTAGTGCTGGGGGCGACCAAAAACATTCAGTACTTC | CASSPLVLGATKNIQYF
TRBJ2-7 | - | TRBV10-3 | - | TGTGCCATCAGTGTAGTAGACAGCCACGAGCAGTACTTC | CAISVVDSHEQYF
TRBJ2-1 | few | TRBV19 | TRBD2 | TGTGCCAGTAGCGAGACTAGCGGGACTTCCGGGAAGCAGTTCTTC | CASSETSGTSGKQFF
TRBJ2-3 | few | TRBV5-1 | TRBD2 | TGCGCCAGCAGCGGGGAGGGGAGGCAGTATTTT | CASSGEGRQYF
TRBJ1-1 | - | TRBV5-1 | - | TGCGCCAGCAGCTTGGAGGGCAGCCCGAACACTGAAGCTTTCTTT | CASSLEGSPNTEAFF
TRBJ2-1 | few | TRBV20-1 | TRBD2 | TGCAGTGAGAGACTAGCACAATACAATGAGCAGTTCTTC | CSERLAQYNEQFF
TRBJ1-2 | many | TRBV12-3/TRBV12-4 | TRBD1 | TGTGCCAGCAGTTTAGTACACGGGACAGCCTATGGCTACACCTTC | CASSLVHGTAYGYTF
TRBJ1-6 | - | TRBV20-1 | TRBD1 | TGCAGTGCTAGAGAGGACAGGTATTCACCCCTCCACTTT | CSAREDRYSPLHF
TRBJ2-5 | - | TRBV6-2/TRBV6-3 | TRBD2 | TGTGCCAGCAGTTACTTGAGCGGGAGGACTCGAGAGACCCAGTACTTC | CASSYLSGRTRETQYF
TRBJ2-3 | few | TRBV6-5 | TRBD1 | TGTGCCAGCAGTTCCCCTCACAGGGGGAAAGATACGCAGTATTTT | CASSSPHRGKDTQYF
TRBJ2-7 | - | TRBV3-1 | TRBD2 | TGTGCCAGCAGCCACAAACCGAGACTAGCGTCCGAGCAGTACTTC | CASSHKPRLASEQYF
TRBJ1-3 | few | TRBV9 | TRBD1 | TGTGCCAGCAGCGCTCGACAGGGAATGGACGGAAACACCATATATTTT | CASSARQGMDGNTIYF